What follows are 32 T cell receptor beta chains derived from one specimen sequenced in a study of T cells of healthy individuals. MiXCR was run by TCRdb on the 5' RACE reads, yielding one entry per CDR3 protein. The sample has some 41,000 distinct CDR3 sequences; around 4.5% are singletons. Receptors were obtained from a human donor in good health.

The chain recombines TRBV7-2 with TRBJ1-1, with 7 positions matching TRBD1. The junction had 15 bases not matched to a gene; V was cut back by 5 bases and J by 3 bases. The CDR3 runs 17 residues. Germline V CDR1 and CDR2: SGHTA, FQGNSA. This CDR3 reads CASSPRLPRQGHTEAFF. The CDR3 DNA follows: TGTGCCAGCAGCCCACGACTACCCCGACAGGGTCACACTGAAGCTTTCTTT.

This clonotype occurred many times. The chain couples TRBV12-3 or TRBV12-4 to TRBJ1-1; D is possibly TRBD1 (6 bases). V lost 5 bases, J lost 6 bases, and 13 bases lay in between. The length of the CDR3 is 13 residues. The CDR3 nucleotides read TGTGCCAGCAGTATAAACAGGGTCGCTGAAGCTTTCTTT. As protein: CASSINRVAEAFF.

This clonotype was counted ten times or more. DNA for the CDR3: TGTGCCAGCAGTTGGCAGACAGGGTTTGCCACTGAAGCTTTCTTT. Residues: CASSWQTGFATEAFF. The chain recombines TRBV12-3 or TRBV12-4 with TRBJ1-1, with TRBD1 matching 7 bases. The CDR3 is made up of 15 amino acids. V lost 4 bases and J lost 4; bases outside the gene matches: 9.

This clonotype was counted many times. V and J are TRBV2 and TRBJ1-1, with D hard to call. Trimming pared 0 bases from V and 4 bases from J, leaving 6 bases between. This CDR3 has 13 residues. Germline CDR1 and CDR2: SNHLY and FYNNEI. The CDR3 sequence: CASSEAGITEAFF. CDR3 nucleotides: TGTGCCAGCAGTGAAGCGGGGATCACTGAAGCTTTCTTT.

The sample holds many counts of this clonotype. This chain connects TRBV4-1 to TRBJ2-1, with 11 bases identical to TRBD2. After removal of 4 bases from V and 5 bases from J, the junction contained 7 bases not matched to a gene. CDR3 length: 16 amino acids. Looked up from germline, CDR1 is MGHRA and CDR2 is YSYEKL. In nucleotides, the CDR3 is TGCGCCAGCAGCCTCCTGGGACTAGCGGCCAACAATGAGCAGTTCTTC. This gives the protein CASSLLGLAANNEQFF.

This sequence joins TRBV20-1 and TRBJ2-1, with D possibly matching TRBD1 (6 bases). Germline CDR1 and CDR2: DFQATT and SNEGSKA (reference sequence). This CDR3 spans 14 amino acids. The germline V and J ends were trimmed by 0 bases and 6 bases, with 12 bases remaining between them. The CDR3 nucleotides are TGCAGTGCTAGAGAGTTGACAGGTTTCAATGAGCAGTTCTTC. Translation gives CSARELTGFNEQFF.

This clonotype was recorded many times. The CDR3, as DNA: TGTGCCAGCAGTGATCGAGAGACTTGGCGGGCTTCACCCCTCCACTTT. This codes for CASSDRETWRASPLHF. This chain uses TRBV25-1 with TRBJ1-6; D remains ambiguous. Germline CDR1 reads MGHDK; CDR2 reads SYGVNS. Deletions cut 3 bases from V and 9 bases from J, with 18 bases between. CDR3 length equals 16 residues. Filled out from reference TRBV25-1 and TRBJ1-6, the complete variable domain reads EADIYQTPRYLVIGTGKKITLECSQTMGHDKMYWYQQDPGMELHLIHYSYGVNSTEKGDLSSESTVSRIRTEHFPLTLESARPSHTSQYLCASSDRETWRASPLHFGNGTRLTVT.

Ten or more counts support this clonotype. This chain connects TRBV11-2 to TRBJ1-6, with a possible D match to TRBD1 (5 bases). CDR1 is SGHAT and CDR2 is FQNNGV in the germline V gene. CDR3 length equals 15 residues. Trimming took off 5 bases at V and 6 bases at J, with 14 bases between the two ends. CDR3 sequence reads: CASSSRGAGNSPLHF. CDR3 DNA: TGTGCCAGCAGCAGTAGGGGCGCCGGTAATTCACCCCTCCACTTT. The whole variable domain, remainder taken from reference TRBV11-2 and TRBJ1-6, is EAGVAQSPRYKIIEKRQSVAFWCNPISGHATLYWYQQILGQGPKLLIQFQNNGVVDDSQLPKDRFSAERLKGVDSTLKIQPAKLEDSAVYLCASSSRGAGNSPLHFGNGTRLTVT.

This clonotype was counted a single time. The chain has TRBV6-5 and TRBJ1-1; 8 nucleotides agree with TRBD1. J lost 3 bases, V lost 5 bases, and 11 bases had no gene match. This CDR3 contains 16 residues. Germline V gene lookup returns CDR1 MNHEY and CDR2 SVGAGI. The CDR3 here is CASSRPGTGSHTEAFF. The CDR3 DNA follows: TGTGCCAGCAGTCGACCCGGGACAGGATCGCACACTGAAGCTTTCTTT.

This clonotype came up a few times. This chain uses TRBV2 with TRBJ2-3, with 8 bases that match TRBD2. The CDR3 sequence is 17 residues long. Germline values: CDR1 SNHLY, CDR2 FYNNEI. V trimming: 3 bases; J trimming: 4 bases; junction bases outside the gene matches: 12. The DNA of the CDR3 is TGTGCCAGCAGTGAGTACCCCGGGACTAGTGGCGCAGATACGCAGTATTTT. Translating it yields CASSEYPGTSGADTQYF. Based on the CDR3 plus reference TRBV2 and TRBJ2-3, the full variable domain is EPEVTQTPSHQVTQMGQEVILRCVPISNHLYFYWYRQILGQKVEFLVSFYNNEISEKSEIFDDQFSVERPDGSNFTLKIRSTKLEDSAMYFCASSEYPGTSGADTQYFGPGTRLTVL.

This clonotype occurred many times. CDR3 loop: CASSPLIRSGELFF. The DNA of the CDR3 is TGTGCCAGCAGCCCCCTCATCCGATCTGGGGAGCTGTTTTTT. This chain uses TRBV7-6 with TRBJ2-2; D gene unclear. The CDR3 runs to 14 residues. The germline V and J ends were trimmed by 5 bases and 8 bases, with 15 bases remaining between them. The germline CDR1 and CDR2 sequences are SGHVS and FNYEAQ.

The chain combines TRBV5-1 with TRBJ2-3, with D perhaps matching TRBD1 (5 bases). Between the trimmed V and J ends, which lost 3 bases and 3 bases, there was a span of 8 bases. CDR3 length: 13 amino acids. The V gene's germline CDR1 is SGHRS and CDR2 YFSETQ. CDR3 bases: TGCGCCAGCAGCTCGCAGGGAACAGATACGCAGTATTTT. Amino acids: CASSSQGTDTQYF.

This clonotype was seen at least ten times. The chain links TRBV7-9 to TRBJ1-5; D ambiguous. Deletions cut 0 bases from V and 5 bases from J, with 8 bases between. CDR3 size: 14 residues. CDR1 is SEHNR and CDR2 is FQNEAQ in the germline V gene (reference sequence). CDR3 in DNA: TGTGCCAGCAGCTTAGCAGGTGCTGATCAGCCCCAGCATTTT. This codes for CASSLAGADQPQHF. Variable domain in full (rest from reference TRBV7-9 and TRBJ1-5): DTGVSQNPRHKITKRGQNVTFRCDPISEHNRLYWYRQTLGQGPEFLTYFQNEAQLEKSRLLSDRFSAERPKGSFSTLEIQRTEQGDSAMYLCASSLAGADQPQHFGDGTRLSIL.

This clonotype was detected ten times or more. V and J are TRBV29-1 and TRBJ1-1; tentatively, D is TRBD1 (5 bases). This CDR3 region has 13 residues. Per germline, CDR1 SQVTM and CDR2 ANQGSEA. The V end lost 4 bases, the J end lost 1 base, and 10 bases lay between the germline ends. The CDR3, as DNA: TGCAGCGTTGGGGGCAGGGCGAACACTGAAGCTTTCTTT. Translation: CSVGGRANTEAFF.

CDR3 in amino acids: CASSDGGDYGYTF. The CDR3 bases are TGTGCCAGCAGCGACGGGGGGGACTATGGCTACACCTTC. The rearrangement links TRBV7-8 to TRBJ1-2; D may be TRBD1 (5 bases). V lost 5 bases to trimming and J lost 3 bases, with 10 bases between them. In germline, CDR1 is SGHVS, CDR2 FQNEAQ. There are 13 residues in the CDR3.

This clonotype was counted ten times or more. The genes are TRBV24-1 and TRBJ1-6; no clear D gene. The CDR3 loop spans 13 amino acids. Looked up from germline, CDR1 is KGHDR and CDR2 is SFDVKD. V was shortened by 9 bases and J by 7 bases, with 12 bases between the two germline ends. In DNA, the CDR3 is TGTGCCACCTGCCGTACAGTCAATTCACCCCTCCACTTT. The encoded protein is CATCRTVNSPLHF.

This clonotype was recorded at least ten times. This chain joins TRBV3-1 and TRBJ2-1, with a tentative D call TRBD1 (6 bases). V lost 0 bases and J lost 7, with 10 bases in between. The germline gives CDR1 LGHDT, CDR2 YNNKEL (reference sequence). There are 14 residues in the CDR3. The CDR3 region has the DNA TGTGCCAGCAGCCAAGAGTACAGGGCGAATGAGCAGTTCTTC. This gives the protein CASSQEYRANEQFF.

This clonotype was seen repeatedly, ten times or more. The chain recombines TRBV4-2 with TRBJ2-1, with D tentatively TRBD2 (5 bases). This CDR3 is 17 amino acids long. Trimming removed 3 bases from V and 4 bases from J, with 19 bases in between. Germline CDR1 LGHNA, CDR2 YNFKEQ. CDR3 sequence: CASSHPTRGNNYNEQFF. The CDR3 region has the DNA TGTGCCAGCAGCCACCCCACCCGGGGTAACAATTACAATGAGCAGTTCTTC.

CDR3 nucleotide sequence: TGTGCCAGCAGTTATTTGCGCGGCTATGGCTACACCTTC. It encodes CASSYLRGYGYTF. J is TRBJ1-2 and V is TRBV6-5; D unresolved. The ends were cut back, 3 bases at V and 4 bases at J, with 9 bases in the middle. Germline V lookup: CDR1 MNHEY, CDR2 SVGAGI. This CDR3 is 13 amino acids long.

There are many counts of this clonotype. CDR3 sequence (DNA): TGTGCCAGCAGCTTAGCCATCGCGACTAGCGGGGGCCACAAAAACATTCAGTACTTC. As protein: CASSLAIATSGGHKNIQYF. This chain joins TRBV7-8 and TRBJ2-4; 12 nucleotides line up with TRBD2. This CDR3 contains 19 residues. The germline V gene has CDR1 SGHVS and CDR2 FQNEAQ. The V gene end was trimmed by 0 bases and the J gene end by 3 bases; junction bases not matched to a gene: 9. Complete variable domain (other parts from reference TRBV7-8 and TRBJ2-4): GAGVSQSPRYKVAKRGQDVALRCDPISGHVSLFWYQQALGQGPEFLTYFQNEAQLDKSGLPSDRFFAERPEGSVSTLKIQRTQQEDSAVYLCASSLAIATSGGHKNIQYFGAGTRLSVL.

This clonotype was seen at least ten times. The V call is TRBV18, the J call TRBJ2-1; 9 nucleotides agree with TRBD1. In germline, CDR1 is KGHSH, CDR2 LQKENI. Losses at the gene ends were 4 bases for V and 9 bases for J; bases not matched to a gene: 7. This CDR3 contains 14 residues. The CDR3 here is CASSRLDRGGEQFF. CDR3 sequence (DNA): TGTGCCAGCTCACGTCTGGACAGGGGCGGTGAGCAGTTCTTC. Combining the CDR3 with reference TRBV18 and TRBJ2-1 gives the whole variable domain NAGVMQNPRHLVRRRGQEARLRCSPMKGHSHVYWYRQLPEEGLKFMVYLQKENIIDESGMPKERFSAEFPKEGPSILRIQQVVRGDSAAYFCASSRLDRGGEQFFGPGTRLTVL.

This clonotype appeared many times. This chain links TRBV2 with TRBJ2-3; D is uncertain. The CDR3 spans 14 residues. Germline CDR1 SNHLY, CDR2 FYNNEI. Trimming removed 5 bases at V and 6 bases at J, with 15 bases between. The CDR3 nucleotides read TGTGCCAGCAGTAAACAGATGGGTATGGATACGCAGTATTTT. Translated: CASSKQMGMDTQYF.

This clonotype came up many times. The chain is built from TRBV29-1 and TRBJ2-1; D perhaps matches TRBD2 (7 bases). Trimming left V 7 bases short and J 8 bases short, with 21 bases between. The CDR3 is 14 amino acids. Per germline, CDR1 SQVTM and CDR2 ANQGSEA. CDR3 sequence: CSGTVVGGADEQFF. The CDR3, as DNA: TGCAGCGGGACGGTGGTAGGGGGGGCGGATGAGCAGTTCTTC.

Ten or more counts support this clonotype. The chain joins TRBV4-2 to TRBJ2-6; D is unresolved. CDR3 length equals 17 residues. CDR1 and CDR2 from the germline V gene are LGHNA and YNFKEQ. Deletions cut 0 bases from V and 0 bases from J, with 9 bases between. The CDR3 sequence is CASSQDYTRSGANVLTF. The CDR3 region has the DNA TGTGCCAGCAGCCAAGATTACACTCGCTCTGGGGCCAACGTCCTGACTTTC.

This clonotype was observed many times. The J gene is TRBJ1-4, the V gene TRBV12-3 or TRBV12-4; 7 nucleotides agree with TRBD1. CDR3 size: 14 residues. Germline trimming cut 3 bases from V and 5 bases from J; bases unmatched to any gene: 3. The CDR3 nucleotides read TGTGCCAGCAGTTTCACAGGGGAGAATGAAAAACTGTTTTTT. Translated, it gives CASSFTGENEKLFF.

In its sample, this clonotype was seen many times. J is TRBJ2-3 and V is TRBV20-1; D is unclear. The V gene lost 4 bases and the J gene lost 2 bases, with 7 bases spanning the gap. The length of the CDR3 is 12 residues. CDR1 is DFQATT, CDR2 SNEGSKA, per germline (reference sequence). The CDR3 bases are TGCAGTGCTACGGAAGACACAGATACGCAGTATTTT. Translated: CSATEDTDTQYF.

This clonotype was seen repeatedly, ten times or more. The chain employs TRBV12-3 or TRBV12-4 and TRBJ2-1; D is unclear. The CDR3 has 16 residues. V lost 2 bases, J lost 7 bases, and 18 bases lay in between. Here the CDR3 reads CASSLPQNRPRNEQFF. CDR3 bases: TGTGCCAGCAGTTTACCTCAAAACCGCCCAAGGAATGAGCAGTTCTTC.

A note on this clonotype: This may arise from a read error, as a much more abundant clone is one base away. The CDR3 protein is CASSMDSYTEAFF. The CDR3, as DNA: TGCGCCAGCAGTATGGACAGTTACACTGAAGCTTTCTTT. The V gene is TRBV10-1, the J gene TRBJ1-1, with D perhaps matching TRBD1 (6 bases). The germline CDR1 and CDR2 sequences are WNHNN and SYGVQD (reference sequence). The V end was cut by 5 bases, the J end by 3 bases, with 10 bases between. CDR3 size: 13 residues.

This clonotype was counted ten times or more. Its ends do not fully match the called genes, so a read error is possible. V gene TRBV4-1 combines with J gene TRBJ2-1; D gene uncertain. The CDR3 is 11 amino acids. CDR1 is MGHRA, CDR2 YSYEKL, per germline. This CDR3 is CASSHYDEQFF. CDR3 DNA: TGCGCCAGCAGCCACTACGATGAGCAGTTCTTC.

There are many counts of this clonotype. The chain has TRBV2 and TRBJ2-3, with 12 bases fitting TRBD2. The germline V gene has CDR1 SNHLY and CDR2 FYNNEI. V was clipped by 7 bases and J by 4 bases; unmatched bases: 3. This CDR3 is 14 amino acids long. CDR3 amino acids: CASNLAGGADTQYF. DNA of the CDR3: TGTGCCAGCAATCTAGCGGGGGGGGCAGATACGCAGTATTTT. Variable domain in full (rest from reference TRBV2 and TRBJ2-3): EPEVTQTPSHQVTQMGQEVILRCVPISNHLYFYWYRQILGQKVEFLVSFYNNEISEKSEIFDDQFSVERPDGSNFTLKIRSTKLEDSAMYFCASNLAGGADTQYFGPGTRLTVL.

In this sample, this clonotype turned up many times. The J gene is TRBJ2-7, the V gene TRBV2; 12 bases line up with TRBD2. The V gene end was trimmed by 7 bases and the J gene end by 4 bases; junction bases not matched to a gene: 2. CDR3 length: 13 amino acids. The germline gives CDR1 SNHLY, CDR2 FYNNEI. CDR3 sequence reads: CASTGLAGYEQYF. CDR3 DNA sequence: TGTGCCAGCACTGGACTAGCGGGGTACGAGCAGTACTTC.

CDR3 sequence: CASRATGMNTEAFF. As DNA, the CDR3 is TGCGCCAGCAGAGCGACAGGAATGAACACTGAAGCTTTCTTT. J is TRBJ1-1 and V is TRBV5-1, with a weak D call TRBD1 (6 bases). Germline V CDR1 and CDR2: SGHRS, YFSETQ. With 5 bases removed from V and 0 bases from J, the gap between germline ends came to 11 bases. This CDR3 spans 14 amino acids.